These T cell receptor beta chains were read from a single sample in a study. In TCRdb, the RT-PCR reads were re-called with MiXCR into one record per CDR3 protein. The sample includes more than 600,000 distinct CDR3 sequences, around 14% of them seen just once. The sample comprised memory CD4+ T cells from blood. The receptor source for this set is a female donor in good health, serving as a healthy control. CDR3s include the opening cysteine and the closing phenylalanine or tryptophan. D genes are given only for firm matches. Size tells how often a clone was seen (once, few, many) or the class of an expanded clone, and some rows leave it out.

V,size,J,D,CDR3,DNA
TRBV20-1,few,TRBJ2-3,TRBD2,CSASSAGAGTDTQYF,TGCAGTGCTAGCTCAGCGGGAGCAGGGACAGATACGCAGTATTTT
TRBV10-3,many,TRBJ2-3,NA,CAIRNEDTQYF,TGTGCCATCAGGAACGAGGATACGCAGTATTTT
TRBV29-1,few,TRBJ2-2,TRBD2,CSAGSGGSGTGELFF,TGCAGCGCCGGGAGTGGCGGGAGTGGCACCGGGGAGCTGTTTTTT
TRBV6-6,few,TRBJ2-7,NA,CASSDPGTPSSYEQYF,TGTGCCAGCAGTGATCCCGGGACACCCTCCTCCTACGAGCAGTACTTC
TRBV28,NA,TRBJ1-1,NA,CATTPSRAWATEAFF,TGTGCCACCACCCCCTCCAGGGCTTGGGCCACTGAAGCTTTCTTT
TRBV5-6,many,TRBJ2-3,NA,CASSFLGRTDTQYF,TGTGCCAGCAGCTTTCTAGGACGCACAGATACGCAGTATTTT
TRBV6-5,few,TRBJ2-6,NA,CASSSPPGLSSGANVLTF,TGTGCCAGCAGTTCCCCCCCCGGCCTGAGCTCTGGGGCCAACGTCCTGACTTTC
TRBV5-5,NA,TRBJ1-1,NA,CASSLTFGGPNTEAFF,TGTGCCAGCAGCTTGACGTTCGGGGGGCCGAACACTGAAGCTTTCTTT
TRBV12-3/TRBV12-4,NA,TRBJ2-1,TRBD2,CASSSTGTSLYNEQFF,TGTGCCAGCAGTTCAACCGGGACTAGTCTATACAATGAGCAGTTCTTC
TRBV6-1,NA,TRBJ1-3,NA,CASSEDGQGNTIYF,TGTGCCAGCAGTGAAGATGGGCAGGGAAACACCATATATTTT